This T cell receptor (beta chain) is drawn from a study of T cells after yellow fever vaccination. TCRdb reanalysed the 5' RACE reads using MiXCR and keeps one entry per CDR3 protein. The sample carries about 350,000 distinct CDR3 sequences, 9.5% to 13% recorded once. This clonotype was observed at least ten times. What it recognizes is unknown. The CDR3 is made up of 15 amino acids. Germline V lookup: CDR1 KGHSH, CDR2 LQKENI. J gave up 1 base and V 3 bases, and 3 bases lay outside the gene matches. Broader study findings: Booster sampling recovered most clones from primary vaccination (approximately 96% CD4, approximately 88% CD8).

The sequencing used PBMCs, collected on the day of the first yellow fever vaccination. The sequence was collected from a man aged 18 to 30 who received the YFV17D yellow fever vaccine. This chain links TRBV18 with TRBJ1-5; TRBD1 agrees at 7 bases. The DNA of the CDR3 is TGTGCCAGCTCACCCGACAGGGTGAGCAATCAGCCCCAGCATTTT. Translating it yields CASSPDRVSNQPQHF.